A selection of T cell receptor beta chains follows, all from one sample in a study of T cell responses to AZD1222 COVID-19 vaccine. Repertoires were generated with immunoSEQ multiplex PCR, while TCRdb's copy carries only in-frame clones and drops some. The table includes over 150,000 clones, approximately 90% detected once. The material was peripheral blood, obtained on day 0 of MenACWY control vaccination. These TCRs come from an adult in good health. Each CDR3 is given with its conserved first and last residue. A D gene is named only where the DNA matches it firmly.

D gene: TRBD2
V gene: TRBV11-2
J gene: TRBJ2-3
CDR3 protein: CASSPGTSGETDTQYF
CDR3 DNA: TGTGCCAGCAGCCCCGGGACTAGCGGGGAGACAGATACGCAGTATTTT

D gene: -
V gene: TRBV27
J gene: TRBJ2-7
CDR3 protein: CASRDSPPRDEQYF
CDR3 DNA: TGTGCCAGCCGAGACAGCCCCCCGAGGGACGAGCAGTACTTC

D gene: -
V gene: TRBV5-1
J gene: TRBJ1-2
CDR3 protein: CASSLARGQGGYGYTF
CDR3 DNA: TGCGCCAGCAGCTTGGCCCGGGGGCAGGGAGGCTATGGCTACACCTTC

D gene: -
V gene: TRBV27
J gene: TRBJ1-6
CDR3 protein: CASSSVNDNSPLHF
CDR3 DNA: TGTGCCAGCAGTTCGGTTAATGATAATTCACCCCTCCACTTT

D gene: TRBD1
V gene: TRBV6-2/TRBV6-3
J gene: TRBJ1-1
CDR3 protein: CASSARQGSTEAFF
CDR3 DNA: TGTGCCAGCAGTGCCCGACAGGGTAGCACTGAAGCTTTCTTT

D gene: -
V gene: TRBV7-2
J gene: TRBJ1-3
CDR3 protein: CASSLVGGRTGNTIYF
CDR3 DNA: TGTGCCAGCAGCTTAGTTGGAGGGAGAACGGGAAACACCATATATTTT

D gene: -
V gene: TRBV9
J gene: TRBJ2-1
CDR3 protein: CASSVAGLNEQFF
CDR3 DNA: TGTGCCAGCAGCGTAGCGGGGCTAAATGAGCAGTTCTTC

D gene: -
V gene: TRBV6-5
J gene: TRBJ2-1
CDR3 protein: CASTDSPYNEQFF
CDR3 DNA: TGTGCCAGCACGGACAGTCCCTACAATGAGCAGTTCTTC

D gene: -
V gene: TRBV20-1
J gene: TRBJ1-2
CDR3 protein: CSASTRDYGYTF
CDR3 DNA: TGCAGTGCTAGTACCAGGGACTATGGCTACACCTTC

D gene: -
V gene: TRBV19
J gene: TRBJ1-4
CDR3 protein: CASSIGAVRGEKLFF
CDR3 DNA: TGTGCCAGTAGTATCGGCGCGGTGCGGGGTGAAAAACTGTTTTTT

D gene: -
V gene: TRBV11-3
J gene: TRBJ2-2
CDR3 protein: CASSLASLGAGELFF
CDR3 DNA: TGTGCCAGCAGCTTGGCCAGTTTGGGGGCCGGGGAGCTGTTTTTT

D gene: TRBD1
V gene: TRBV3-1/TRBV3-2
J gene: TRBJ1-4
CDR3 protein: CASSQDLRDRDEKLFF
CDR3 DNA: TGTGCCAGCAGCCAAGATCTAAGGGACAGGGACGAAAAACTGTTTTTT

D gene: TRBD1
V gene: TRBV2
J gene: TRBJ1-6
CDR3 protein: CASSAGDRADF
CDR3 DNA: TGTGCCAGCAGTGCCGGGGACAGGGCCGACTTT